The sequence of this TCR beta chain was determined in a study of early T cells in non-severe SARS-CoV-2 infection. Study in general: Bulk RNA taken from unsorted whole blood was sequenced, leaving chains unpaired.

Attachment of unique molecular identifiers was made to individual cDNA molecules. MiXCR, applied by TCRdb to the 5' RACE reads, yields one record per CDR3 protein. The table lists about 77,000 distinct CDR3 sequences, less than 20% of them singletons. Trimming stripped 2 bases from V and 3 bases from J, with 14 bases between. Germline CDR1 KGHSH, CDR2 LQKENI. The CDR3 loop spans 15 amino acids. This clonotype was sampled from an adult who was a healthcare worker with PCR-confirmed SARS-CoV-2 infection or an uninfected control (not recorded which). J is TRBJ2-7 and V is TRBV18, with D tentatively TRBD2 (5 bases). Input material: whole blood. The CDR3 nucleotides read TGTGCCAGCTCACCATTCGGGGAAGTGGGCTACGAGCAGTACTTC. This encodes CASSPFGEVGYEQYF.